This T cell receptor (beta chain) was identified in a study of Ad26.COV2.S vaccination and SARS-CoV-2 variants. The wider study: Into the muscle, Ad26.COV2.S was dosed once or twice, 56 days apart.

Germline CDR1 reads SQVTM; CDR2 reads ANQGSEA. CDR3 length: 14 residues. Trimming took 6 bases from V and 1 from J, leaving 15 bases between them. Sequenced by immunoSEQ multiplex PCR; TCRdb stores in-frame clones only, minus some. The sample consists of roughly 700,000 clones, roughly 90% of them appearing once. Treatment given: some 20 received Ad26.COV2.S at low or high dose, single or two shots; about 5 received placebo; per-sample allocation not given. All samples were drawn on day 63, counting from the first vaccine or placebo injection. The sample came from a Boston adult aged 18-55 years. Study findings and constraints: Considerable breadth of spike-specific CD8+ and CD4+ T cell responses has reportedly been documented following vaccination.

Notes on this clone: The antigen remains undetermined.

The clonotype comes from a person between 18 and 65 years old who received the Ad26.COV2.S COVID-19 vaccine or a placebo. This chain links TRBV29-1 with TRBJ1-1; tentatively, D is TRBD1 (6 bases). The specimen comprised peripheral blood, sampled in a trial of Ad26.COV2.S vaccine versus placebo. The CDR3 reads CSVDSGQPNTEAFF. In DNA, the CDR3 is TGCAGCGTCGATTCGGGACAACCGAACACTGAAGCTTTCTTT. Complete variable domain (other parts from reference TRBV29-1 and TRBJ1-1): SAVISQKPSRDICQRGTSLTIQCQVDSQVTMMFWYRQQPGQSLTLIATANQGSEATYESGFVIDKFPISRPNLTFSTLTVSNMSPEDSSIYLCSVDSGQPNTEAFFGQGTRLTVV.